The clone carrying this T cell receptor beta chain was picked up many times. Its antigen remains unidentified. The ends were cut back, 1 base at V and 1 base at J, with 20 bases in the middle. The CDR3 extends over 19 amino acids. Germline V gene sequence: CDR1 MNHNS, CDR2 SASEGT. Profiled with immunoSEQ multiplex PCR; TCRdb holds only in-frame clones, not every one. This table has 3,000 or so clones, around 18% appearing once. The data were taken from a study of T cells in localized non-small cell lung cancer. Broader study findings: A raised T cell density in blood coincided with lengthier overall survival. Only one tumor region was sequenced, so heterogeneity remains possible.

The TCR comes from a man aged 35-75 years with stage I squamous cell lung carcinoma. The source material was lung tumor tissue, sampled before any cancer treatment. This chain joins TRBV6-1 and TRBJ2-4; the D gene could be TRBD1 or TRBD2 (5 bases each). CDR3 amino acids: CASSEGPGTPWRAKNIQYF. CDR3 sequence (DNA): TGTGCCAGCAGTGAAGGCCCCGGGACCCCGTGGCGGGCCAAAAACATTCAGTACTTC.